The following is a T cell receptor (beta chain) sequence with its context. Its matching antigen is unknown. It was approximately 9 milliliters of peripheral blood that were drawn from each donor. Looked up from germline, CDR1 is LNHDA and CDR2 is SQIVND (reference sequence). Trimming pared 1 base from V and 3 bases from J, leaving 10 bases between. The CDR3 spans 14 residues. It was with a sample-barcoded 5' primer and a J-beta primer mix that a second PCR of about 7 to 12 cycles was run. TCRdb re-called the 5' RACE reads through MiXCR, storing one row per CDR3 protein. The table shows about a million distinct CDR3 sequences, with roughly 52% occurring only once. This sample stems from a study of blood T cells in healthy people across ages. General study findings and limits: Not knowing donor CMV status may have confounded expanded clonotype changes. PBMC samples, being unsorted, prevented any conclusive comparison of naive and antigen-experienced cells.

The chain recombines TRBV19 with TRBJ2-7; the D gene is possibly TRBD2 (5 bases). The clonotype was recovered from a man aged 30 to 45 in good health. The sample taken for sequencing was blood. CDR3 loop: CASSIASGYYEQYF. In DNA, the CDR3 is TGTGCCAGTAGTATAGCGTCGGGGTACTACGAGCAGTACTTC.